The 17 T cell receptor beta chains given below trace back to one sample, sequenced in a study of Tregs in tolerant kidney transplant recipients. TCRdb's table, derived via immunoSEQ multiplex PCR, lists solely in-frame clones and lacks some. The data show hundreds of thousands of clones, with about four fifths seen just once and around 0.61% held by the top ten. The specimen was CD4+ T cells from blood. The receptors shown here come from a human donor in good health.

The rearrangement links TRBV29-1 to TRBJ2-1; no firm D call. Germline-derived CDR1 and CDR2 are SQVTM and ANQGSEA. The germline V and J ends were trimmed by 5 bases and 8 bases, with 22 bases remaining between them. CDR3 size: 15 residues. The CDR3 protein is CSVSWGLGKYDEQFF. DNA for the CDR3: TGCAGCGTTAGTTGGGGATTAGGAAAATATGATGAGCAGTTCTTC.

CDR3 amino acids: CASSGLQGAIQPQHF. The CDR3 bases are TGTGCCAGCAGTGGGTTACAGGGGGCGATTCAGCCCCAGCATTTT. V gene TRBV2 combines with J gene TRBJ1-5, with TRBD1 identical over 9 bases. This CDR3 comprises 15 residues. Germline V gives CDR1 SNHLY, CDR2 FYNNEI. V dropped 4 bases and J dropped 6; count of bases not matched to a gene: 7. The complete variable domain, with remaining parts taken from reference TRBV2 and TRBJ1-5, reads EPEVTQTPSHQVTQMGQEVILRCVPISNHLYFYWYRQILGQKVEFLVSFYNNEISEKSEIFDDQFSVERPDGSNFTLKIRSTKLEDSAMYFCASSGLQGAIQPQHFGDGTRLSIL.

This clone has a single count. J is TRBJ2-1 and V is TRBV27, with TRBD1 matching 7 bases. From germline, CDR1 is MNHEY and CDR2 SMNVEV (reference sequence). The CDR3 has 14 residues. Losses at the gene ends were 5 bases for V and 4 bases for J; bases not matched to a gene: 5. The CDR3 sequence is CASSPGTDYNEQFF. The CDR3, as DNA: TGTGCCAGCAGTCCTGGGACAGATTACAATGAGCAGTTCTTC.

The rearrangement links TRBV29-1 to TRBJ2-5; D remains ambiguous. Germline CDR1 is SQVTM and CDR2 is ANQGSEA. The CDR3 sequence is 11 residues long. Trimming shortened V by 0 bases and J by 6 bases, and 5 bases separated the two germline ends. CDR3 protein: CSVEDPKTQYF. The CDR3 DNA reads as TGCAGCGTTGAAGATCCTAAGACCCAGTACTTC.

The gene calls are TRBV25-1 and TRBJ2-5, with D tentatively TRBD2 (6 bases). The germline V gene encodes CDR1 MGHDK and CDR2 SYGVNS. The germline V and J ends were trimmed by 6 bases and 5 bases, with 19 bases remaining between them. The CDR3 length is 15 residues. CDR3 coding DNA: TGTGCCAGCAGGGACCCCCTTGGGGGGTCGGAGACCCAGTACTTC. This translates into CASRDPLGGSETQYF.

The V call is TRBV29-1, the J call TRBJ1-4; D is perhaps TRBD1 (6 bases). CDR1 is SQVTM and CDR2 is ANQGSEA in the germline V gene. Trimming removed 4 bases from V and 2 bases from J, with 11 bases in between. This CDR3 contains 14 residues. The CDR3 DNA reads TGCAGCGTTGTTGCAGGGGCGACTAATGAAAAACTGTTTTTT. It yields the protein CSVVAGATNEKLFF.

This chain links TRBV2 with TRBJ2-7; D may match TRBD1 or TRBD2 (5 bases each). Trimming took 6 bases from V and 3 from J, leaving 12 bases between them. This CDR3 is built from 13 residues. Per the germline V gene, CDR1 is SNHLY and CDR2 is FYNNEI. CDR3 amino acids: CASSATGRYEQYF. In DNA, the CDR3 is TGTGCCAGCAGCGCCACGGGGCGCTACGAGCAGTACTTC.

The chain recombines TRBV9 with TRBJ1-5, with D tentatively TRBD1 (5 bases). The V gene's germline CDR1 is SGDLS and CDR2 YYNGEE. Trimming removed 4 bases from V and 6 bases from J, with 14 bases in between. The CDR3 length is 14 residues. CDR3 region: CASSPRWDGQPQHF. The CDR3 coding sequence is TGTGCCAGCAGCCCCCGATGGGACGGTCAGCCCCAGCATTTT. The full variable domain, rest sourced from reference TRBV9 and TRBJ1-5, is DSGVTQTPKHLITATGQRVTLRCSPRSGDLSVYWYQQSLDQGLQFLIQYYNGEERAKGNILERFSAQQFPDLHSELNLSSLELGDSALYFCASSPRWDGQPQHFGDGTRLSIL.

The chain is built from TRBV2 and TRBJ1-1, with D hard to call. The germline V and J ends were trimmed by 5 bases and 0 bases, with 4 bases remaining between them. CDR1 is SNHLY and CDR2 is FYNNEI in the germline V gene. The CDR3 length is 12 residues. The CDR3 protein is CASSLLNTEAFF. The CDR3 nucleotides read TGTGCCAGCAGTCTCTTGAACACTGAAGCTTTCTTT.

This sequence joins TRBV14 and TRBJ2-7; possibly TRBD1 for D (5 bases). The length of the CDR3 is 15 residues. The V gene lost 2 bases and the J gene lost 3 bases, with 14 bases spanning the gap. In germline, CDR1 is SGHDN, CDR2 FVKESK. CDR3 loop: CASSQSSTGNYEQYF. The CDR3 DNA sequence: TGTGCCAGCAGCCAAAGCTCCACAGGCAACTACGAGCAGTACTTC.

The chain couples TRBV19 to TRBJ1-5; 7 positions agree with TRBD1. Losses at the gene ends were 3 bases for V and 0 bases for J; bases not matched to a gene: 8. The CDR3 contains 17 residues. Per the germline V gene, CDR1 is LNHDA and CDR2 is SQIVND (reference sequence). DNA for the CDR3: TGTGCCAGTAGTATCATAGGGGGCGGGAATAGCAATCAGCCCCAGCATTTT. It yields the protein CASSIIGGGNSNQPQHF.

The CDR3 nucleotides are TGCGCCAGCAGCTTGGTGGTAGGGGGAGGCTCTGGGGCCAACGTCCTGACTTTC. This translates into CASSLVVGGGSGANVLTF. The chain has TRBV5-1 and TRBJ2-6; D is possibly TRBD1 or TRBD2 (6 bases each). The length of the CDR3 is 18 residues. The germline V and J ends were trimmed by 0 bases and 0 bases, with 13 bases remaining between them. CDR1 is SGHRS, CDR2 YFSETQ, per germline.

The chain combines TRBV29-1 with TRBJ2-2, with TRBD1 matching 10 bases. This CDR3 spans 14 amino acids. V lost 4 bases and J lost 3; bases outside the gene matches: 2. Germline CDR1 and CDR2: SQVTM and ANQGSEA. The CDR3 DNA sequence: TGCAGCGTTGCCGGGACAGGGGACACCGGGGAGCTGTTTTTT. This gives the protein CSVAGTGDTGELFF.

V gene TRBV11-2 combines with J gene TRBJ2-5; 8 positions agree with TRBD2. The CDR3 contains 15 residues. Trimming took 7 bases from V and 2 from J; bases not matched to a gene: 9. The V gene's germline CDR1 is SGHAT and CDR2 FQNNGV. The CDR3, as DNA: TGTGCCAGCACCAAACCAAGCGGGGGTCAAGAGACCCAGTACTTC. Protein sequence: CASTKPSGGQETQYF.

The table lists this clone with a count of one. The chain is built from TRBV5-1 and TRBJ1-1; TRBD1 matches 10 bases. The CDR3 sequence is 15 residues long. From germline, CDR1 is SGHRS and CDR2 YFSETQ. Trimming removed 3 bases from V and 5 bases from J; junction bases left unmatched: 7. In DNA, the CDR3 is TGCGCCAGCAGCTCGGAAGGACAGGGGGGAACTGAAGCTTTCTTT. Encoded protein: CASSSEGQGGTEAFF.

CDR3 nucleotides: TGCGCCAGCAGCTGGGACAGGGTCCGGGCTGAAGCTTTCTTT. The encoded protein is CASSWDRVRAEAFF. The chain couples TRBV5-1 to TRBJ1-1; 9 bases map to TRBD1. This CDR3 spans 14 amino acids. V trimming: 3 bases; J trimming: 6 bases; junction bases outside the gene matches: 6. The germline gives CDR1 SGHRS, CDR2 YFSETQ.

The chain links TRBV27 to TRBJ1-1; D is undetermined. V was trimmed by 2 bases and J by 5 bases, leaving 12 bases between them. This CDR3 comprises 14 residues. Germline values: CDR1 MNHEY, CDR2 SMNVEV (reference sequence). The CDR3 DNA reads TGTGCCAGCAGTTTAAGCCCCGCAAGTACTGAAGCTTTCTTT. Translated, it gives CASSLSPASTEAFF.